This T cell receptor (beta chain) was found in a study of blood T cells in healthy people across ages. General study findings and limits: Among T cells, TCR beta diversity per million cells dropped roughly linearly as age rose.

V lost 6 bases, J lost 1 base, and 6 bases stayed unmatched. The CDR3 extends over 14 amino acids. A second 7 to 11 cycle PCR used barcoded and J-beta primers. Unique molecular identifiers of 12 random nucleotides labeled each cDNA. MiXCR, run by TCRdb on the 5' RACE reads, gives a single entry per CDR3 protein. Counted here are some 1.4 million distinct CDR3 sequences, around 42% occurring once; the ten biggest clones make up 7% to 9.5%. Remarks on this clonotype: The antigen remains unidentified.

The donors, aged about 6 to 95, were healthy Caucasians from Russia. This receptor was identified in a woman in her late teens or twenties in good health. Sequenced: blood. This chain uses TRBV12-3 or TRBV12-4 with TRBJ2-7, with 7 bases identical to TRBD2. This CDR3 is CASREAGESYEQYF. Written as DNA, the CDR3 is TGTGCCAGCAGGGAGGCGGGAGAGTCCTACGAGCAGTACTTC.